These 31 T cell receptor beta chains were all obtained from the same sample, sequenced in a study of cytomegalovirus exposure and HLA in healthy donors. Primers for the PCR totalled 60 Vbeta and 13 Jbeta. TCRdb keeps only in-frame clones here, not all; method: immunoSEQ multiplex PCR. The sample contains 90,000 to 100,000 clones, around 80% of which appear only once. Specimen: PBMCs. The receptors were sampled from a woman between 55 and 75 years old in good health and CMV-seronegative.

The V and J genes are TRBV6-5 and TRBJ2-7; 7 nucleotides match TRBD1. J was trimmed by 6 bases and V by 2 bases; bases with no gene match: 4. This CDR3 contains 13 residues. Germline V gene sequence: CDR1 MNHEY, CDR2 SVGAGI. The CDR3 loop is CASSYRGQGEQYF. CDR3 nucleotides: TGTGCCAGCAGTTACAGGGGGCAGGGCGAGCAGTACTTC.

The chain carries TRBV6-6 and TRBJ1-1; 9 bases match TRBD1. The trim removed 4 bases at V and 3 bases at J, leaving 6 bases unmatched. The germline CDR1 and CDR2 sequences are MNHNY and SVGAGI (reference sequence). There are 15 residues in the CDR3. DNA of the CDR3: TGTGCCAGCAGTTGGGACAGGGTGGCGGACACTGAAGCTTTCTTT. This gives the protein CASSWDRVADTEAFF.

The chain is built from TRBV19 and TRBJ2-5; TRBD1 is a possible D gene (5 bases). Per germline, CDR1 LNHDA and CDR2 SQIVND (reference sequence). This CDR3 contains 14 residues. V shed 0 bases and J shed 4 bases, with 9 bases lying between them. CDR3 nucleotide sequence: TGTGCCAGTAGTATAGACAGGGTTGGAGAGACCCAGTACTTC. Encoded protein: CASSIDRVGETQYF.

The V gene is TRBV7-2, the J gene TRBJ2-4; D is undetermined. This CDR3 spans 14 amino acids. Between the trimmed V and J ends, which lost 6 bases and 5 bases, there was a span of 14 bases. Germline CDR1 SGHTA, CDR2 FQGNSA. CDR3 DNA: TGTGCCAGCAGTATGGGTCACAGTGAAAACATTCAGTACTTC. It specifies CASSMGHSENIQYF.

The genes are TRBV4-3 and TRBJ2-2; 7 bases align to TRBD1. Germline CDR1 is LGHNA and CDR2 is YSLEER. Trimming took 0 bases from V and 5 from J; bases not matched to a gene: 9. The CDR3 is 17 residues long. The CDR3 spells CASSQDQGQRGTGELFF. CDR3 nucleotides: TGCGCCAGCAGCCAAGATCAGGGACAGAGAGGAACCGGGGAGCTGTTTTTT.

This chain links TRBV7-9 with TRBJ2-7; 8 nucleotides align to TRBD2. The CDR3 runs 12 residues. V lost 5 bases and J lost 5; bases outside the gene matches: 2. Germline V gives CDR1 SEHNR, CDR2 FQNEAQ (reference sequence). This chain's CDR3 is CASSPGGHEQYF. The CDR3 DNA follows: TGTGCCAGCAGCCCGGGGGGGCACGAGCAGTACTTC.

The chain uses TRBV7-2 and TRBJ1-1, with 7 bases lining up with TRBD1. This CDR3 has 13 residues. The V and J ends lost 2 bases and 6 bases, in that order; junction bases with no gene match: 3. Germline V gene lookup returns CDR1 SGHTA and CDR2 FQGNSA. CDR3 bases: TGTGCCAGCAGCTTAACAGGGGTGTCTGAAGCTTTCTTT. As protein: CASSLTGVSEAFF.

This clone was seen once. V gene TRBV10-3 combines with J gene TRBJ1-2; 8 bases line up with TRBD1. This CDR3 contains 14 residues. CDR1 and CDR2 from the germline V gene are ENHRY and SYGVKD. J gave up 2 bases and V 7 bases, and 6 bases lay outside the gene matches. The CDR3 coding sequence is TGTGCCATCACTCGGGGACAGGAGAACTATGGCTACACCTTC. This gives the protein CAITRGQENYGYTF.

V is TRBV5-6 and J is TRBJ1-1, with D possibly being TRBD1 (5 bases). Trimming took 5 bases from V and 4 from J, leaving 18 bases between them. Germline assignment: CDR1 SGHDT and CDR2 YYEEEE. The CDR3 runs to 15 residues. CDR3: CASSSSGRVRTEAFF. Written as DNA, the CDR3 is TGTGCCAGCAGTTCATCTGGCAGGGTGCGCACTGAAGCTTTCTTT.

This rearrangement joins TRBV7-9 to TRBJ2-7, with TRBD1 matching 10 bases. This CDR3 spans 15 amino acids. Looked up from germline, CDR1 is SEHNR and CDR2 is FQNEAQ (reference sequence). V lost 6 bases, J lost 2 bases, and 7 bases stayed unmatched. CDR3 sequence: CASSYRDRGTYEQYF. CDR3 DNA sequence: TGTGCCAGCAGTTACCGGGACAGGGGAACCTACGAGCAGTACTTC.

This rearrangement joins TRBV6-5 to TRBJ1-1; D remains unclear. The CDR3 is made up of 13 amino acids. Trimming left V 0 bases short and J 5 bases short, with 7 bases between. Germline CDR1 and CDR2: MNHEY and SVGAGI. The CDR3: CASSYSYSTEAFF. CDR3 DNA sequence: TGTGCCAGCAGTTACTCGTACAGTACTGAAGCTTTCTTT.

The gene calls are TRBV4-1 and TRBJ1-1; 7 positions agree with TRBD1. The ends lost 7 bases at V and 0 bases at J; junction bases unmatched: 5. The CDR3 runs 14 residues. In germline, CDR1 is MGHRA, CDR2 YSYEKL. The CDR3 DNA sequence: TGCGCCAGCAACACACAGGGGTTGAACACTGAAGCTTTCTTT. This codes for CASNTQGLNTEAFF.

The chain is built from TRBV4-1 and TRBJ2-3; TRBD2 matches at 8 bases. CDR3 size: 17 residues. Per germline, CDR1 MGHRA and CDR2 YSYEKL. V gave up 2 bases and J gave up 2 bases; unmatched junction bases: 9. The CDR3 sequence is CASSQSPGGGNTDTQYF. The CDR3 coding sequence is TGCGCCAGCAGCCAAAGTCCCGGCGGGGGGAACACAGATACGCAGTATTTT.

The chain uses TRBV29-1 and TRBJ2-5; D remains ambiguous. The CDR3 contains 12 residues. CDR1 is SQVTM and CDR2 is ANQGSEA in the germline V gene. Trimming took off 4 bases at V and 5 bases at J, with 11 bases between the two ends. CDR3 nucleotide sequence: TGCAGCGTTGGGAGAGCCGGGGAGACCCAGTACTTC. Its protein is CSVGRAGETQYF.

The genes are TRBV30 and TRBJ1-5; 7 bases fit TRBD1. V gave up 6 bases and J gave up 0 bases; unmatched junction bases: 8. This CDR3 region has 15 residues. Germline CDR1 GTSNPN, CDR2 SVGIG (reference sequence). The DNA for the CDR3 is TGTGCCTGCCAGGGGGTTGGGAATAGCAATCAGCCCCAGCATTTT. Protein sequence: CACQGVGNSNQPQHF.

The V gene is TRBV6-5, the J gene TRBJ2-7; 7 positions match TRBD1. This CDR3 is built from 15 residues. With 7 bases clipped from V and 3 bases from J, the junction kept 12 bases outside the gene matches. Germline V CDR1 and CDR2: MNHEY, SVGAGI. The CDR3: CASTSIGTAHYEQYF. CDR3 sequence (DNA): TGTGCCAGCACCTCTATCGGGACAGCACACTACGAGCAGTACTTC.

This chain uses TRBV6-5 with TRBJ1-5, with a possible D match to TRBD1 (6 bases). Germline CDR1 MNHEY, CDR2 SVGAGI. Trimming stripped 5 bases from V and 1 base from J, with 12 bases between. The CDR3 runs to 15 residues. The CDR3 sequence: CASSQGTPSNQPQHF. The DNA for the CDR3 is TGTGCCAGCAGTCAAGGGACACCGAGCAATCAGCCCCAGCATTTT.

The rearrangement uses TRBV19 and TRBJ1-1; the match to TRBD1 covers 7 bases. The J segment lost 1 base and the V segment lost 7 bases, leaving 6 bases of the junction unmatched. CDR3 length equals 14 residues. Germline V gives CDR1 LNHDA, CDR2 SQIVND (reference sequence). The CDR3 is CASTGQVSNTEAFF. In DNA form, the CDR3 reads TGTGCCAGTACCGGACAGGTATCGAACACTGAAGCTTTCTTT. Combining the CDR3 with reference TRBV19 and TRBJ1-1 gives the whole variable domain DGGITQSPKYLFRKEGQNVTLSCEQNLNHDAMYWYRQDPGQGLRLIYYSQIVNDFQKGDIAEGYSVSREKKESFPLTVTSAQKNPTAFYLCASTGQVSNTEAFFGQGTRLTVV.

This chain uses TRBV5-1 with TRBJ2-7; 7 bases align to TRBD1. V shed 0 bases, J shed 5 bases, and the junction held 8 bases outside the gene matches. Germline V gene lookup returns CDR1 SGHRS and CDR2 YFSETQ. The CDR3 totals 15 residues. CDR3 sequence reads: CASSLVNDRDDEQYF. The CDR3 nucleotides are TGCGCCAGCAGCTTGGTTAACGACAGGGACGACGAGCAGTACTTC.

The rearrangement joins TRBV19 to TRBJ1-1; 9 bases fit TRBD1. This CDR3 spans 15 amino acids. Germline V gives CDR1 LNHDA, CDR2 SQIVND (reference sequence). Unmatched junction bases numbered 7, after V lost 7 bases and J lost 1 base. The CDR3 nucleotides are TGTGCCAGTATTCCTGGGACAGGGACGAACACTGAAGCTTTCTTT. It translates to CASIPGTGTNTEAFF.

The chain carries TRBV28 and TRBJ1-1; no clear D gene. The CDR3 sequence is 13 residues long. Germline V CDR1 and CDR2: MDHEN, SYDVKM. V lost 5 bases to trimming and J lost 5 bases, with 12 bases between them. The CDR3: CASSNGRRTEAFF. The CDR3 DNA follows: TGTGCCAGCAGTAATGGGAGGCGGACTGAAGCTTTCTTT.

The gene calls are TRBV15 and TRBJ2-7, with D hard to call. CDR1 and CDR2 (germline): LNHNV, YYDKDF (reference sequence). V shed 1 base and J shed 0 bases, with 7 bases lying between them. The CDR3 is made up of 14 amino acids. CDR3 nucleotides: TGTGCCACCAGCAGAGGTCCGAGCTCCTACGAGCAGTACTTC. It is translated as CATSRGPSSYEQYF.

CDR3 DNA sequence: TGTGCCAGTAGACCTGACAGGGGCCCCACAGATACGCAGTATTTT. This sequence encodes CASRPDRGPTDTQYF. The chain combines TRBV19 with TRBJ2-3, with 8 bases that match TRBD1. The CDR3 totals 15 residues. V was clipped by 6 bases and J by 2 bases; unmatched bases: 7. Per the germline V gene, CDR1 is LNHDA and CDR2 is SQIVND (reference sequence).

CDR3 DNA sequence: TGCGCCAGCAGCCCGCGTGACAGGGCCCCTGAGCAGTACTTC. Encoded protein: CASSPRDRAPEQYF. The gene calls are TRBV5-1 and TRBJ2-7; 7 bases match TRBD1. Looked up from germline, CDR1 is SGHRS and CDR2 is YFSETQ. The CDR3 runs to 14 residues. The junction had 11 bases not matched to a gene; V was cut back by 4 bases and J by 7 bases.

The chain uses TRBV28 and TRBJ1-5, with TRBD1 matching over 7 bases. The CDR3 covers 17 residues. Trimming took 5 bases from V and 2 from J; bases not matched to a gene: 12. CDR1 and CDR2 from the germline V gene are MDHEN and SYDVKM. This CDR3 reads CASSARQGTWRNQPQHF. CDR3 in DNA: TGTGCCAGCAGTGCCAGACAGGGTACGTGGCGCAATCAGCCCCAGCATTTT.

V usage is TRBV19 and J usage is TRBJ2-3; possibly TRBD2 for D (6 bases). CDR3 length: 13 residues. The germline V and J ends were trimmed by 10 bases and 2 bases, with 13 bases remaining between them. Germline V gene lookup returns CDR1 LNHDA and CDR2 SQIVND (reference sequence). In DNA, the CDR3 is TGTGCCACAGGGCGGGGATACACAGATACGCAGTATTTT. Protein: CATGRGYTDTQYF.

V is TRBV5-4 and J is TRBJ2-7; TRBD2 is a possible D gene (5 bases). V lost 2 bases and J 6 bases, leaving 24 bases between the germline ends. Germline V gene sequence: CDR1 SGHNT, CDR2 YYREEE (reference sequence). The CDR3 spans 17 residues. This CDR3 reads CASSFKGRTHSYSEQYF. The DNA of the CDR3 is TGTGCCAGCAGCTTCAAGGGAAGGACTCACTCCTACAGCGAGCAGTACTTC.

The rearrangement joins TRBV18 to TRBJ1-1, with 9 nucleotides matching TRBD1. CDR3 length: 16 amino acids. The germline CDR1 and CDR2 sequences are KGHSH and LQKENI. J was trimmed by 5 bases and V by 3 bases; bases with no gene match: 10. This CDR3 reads CASSPGQGFAGTEAFF. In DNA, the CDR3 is TGTGCCAGCTCACCGGGACAGGGATTCGCAGGGACTGAAGCTTTCTTT.

The CDR3 region has the DNA TGTGCCAGCAGTTCCCAGGGGGCGAAGGGAGAGACCCAGTACTTC. This codes for CASSSQGAKGETQYF. The V call is TRBV2, the J call TRBJ2-5; 8 bases are shared with TRBD1. Losses at the gene ends were 5 bases for V and 4 bases for J; bases not matched to a gene: 9. The CDR3 is 15 amino acids. CDR1 SNHLY and CDR2 FYNNEI come from the germline V gene.

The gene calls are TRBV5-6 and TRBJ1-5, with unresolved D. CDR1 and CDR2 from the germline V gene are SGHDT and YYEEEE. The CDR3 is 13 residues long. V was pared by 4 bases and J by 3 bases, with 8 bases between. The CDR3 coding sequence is TGTGCCAGCAGCGCCGGGGACAATCAGCCCCAGCATTTT. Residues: CASSAGDNQPQHF.

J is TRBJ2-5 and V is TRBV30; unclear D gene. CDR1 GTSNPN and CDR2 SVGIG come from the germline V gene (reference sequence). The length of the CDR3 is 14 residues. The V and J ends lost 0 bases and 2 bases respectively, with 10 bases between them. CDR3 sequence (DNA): TGTGCCTGGAGTGTGGTCGCGGTACAAGAGACCCAGTACTTC. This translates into CAWSVVAVQETQYF. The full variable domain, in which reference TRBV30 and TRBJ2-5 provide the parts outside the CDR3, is SQTIHQWPATLVQPVGSPLSLECTVEGTSNPNLYWYRQAAGRGLQLLFYSVGIGQISSEVPQNLSASRPQDRQFILSSKKLLLSDSGFYLCAWSVVAVQETQYFGPGTRLLVL.